These 25 T cell receptor beta chains originate from one sample sequenced in a study of T cell responses to AZD1222 COVID-19 vaccine. TCRdb's copy holds only in-frame clones and misses some; the assay was immunoSEQ multiplex PCR. The data contain some 80,000 clones, just under 90% of them seen just once; the ten biggest clones take up 5% to 6%. Specimen: peripheral blood, collected on day 0 of AZD1222 vaccination. The receptors here all came from an adult in good health.

The chain has TRBV11-3 and TRBJ1-1, with D perhaps matching TRBD1 (6 bases). Germline V CDR1 and CDR2: SGHNT, YENEEA. This CDR3 region has 12 residues. The V end lost 4 bases, the J end lost 4 bases, and 7 bases lay between the germline ends. CDR3 bases: TGTGCCAGCAGCTCAGGGGTCACTGAAGCTTTCTTT. Translated, it gives CASSSGVTEAFF.

The CDR3 sequence: CASSQSVATNEKLFF. CDR3 coding DNA: TGCGCCAGCAGCCAGTCAGTTGCAACTAATGAAAAACTGTTTTTT. The chain carries TRBV5-1 and TRBJ1-4; no firm D call. Germline V lookup: CDR1 SGHRS, CDR2 YFSETQ. V lost 4 bases and J lost 0, with 10 bases in between. The CDR3 spans 15 residues.

This clone was detected only once. V and J are TRBV19 and TRBJ1-1; 7 bases fit TRBD1. The trim removed 6 bases at V and 3 bases at J, leaving 4 bases unmatched. This CDR3 has 13 amino acids. Germline CDR1 is LNHDA and CDR2 is SQIVND (reference sequence). The CDR3 DNA reads as TGTGCCAGTAGAGGGGGCGGAGACACTGAAGCTTTCTTT. It translates to CASRGGGDTEAFF.

This chain links TRBV9 with TRBJ2-5, with D possibly being TRBD1 (6 bases). The CDR3 sequence is 18 residues long. Looked up from germline, CDR1 is SGDLS and CDR2 is YYNGEE. The V gene lost 2 bases and the J gene lost 2 bases, with 22 bases spanning the gap. The CDR3 reads CASSVGQTLTGSQETQYF. The CDR3, as DNA: TGTGCCAGCAGCGTCGGACAAACTTTGACAGGCTCGCAAGAGACCCAGTACTTC.

CDR3 in DNA: TGTGCCAGCAGTGGAACTTACACAGATACGCAGTATTTT. Residues: CASSGTYTDTQYF. This chain connects TRBV25-1 to TRBJ2-3; no reliable D call. The CDR3 consists of 13 residues. The ends were cut back, 4 bases at V and 2 bases at J, with 7 bases in the middle. The germline V gene has CDR1 MGHDK and CDR2 SYGVNS.

This clone was observed a few times. The V call is TRBV4-3, the J call TRBJ2-7, with a tentative D call TRBD2 (5 bases). Trimming pared 1 base from V and 0 bases from J, leaving 10 bases between. CDR3 length: 15 amino acids. CDR1 and CDR2 (germline): LGHNA, YSLEER. The CDR3 coding sequence is TGCGCCAGCAGCCAAGTGGTGGGGAGCTCCTACGAGCAGTACTTC. Translation: CASSQVVGSSYEQYF.

This clone showed up just a few times. The chain links TRBV14 to TRBJ1-2; 9 nucleotides line up with TRBD1. Trimming removed 3 bases from V and 0 bases from J; junction bases left unmatched: 2. Germline CDR1 and CDR2: SGHDN and FVKESK. The length of the CDR3 is 15 residues. CDR3 protein: CASSQHRGPNYGYTF. For the CDR3, the DNA is TGTGCCAGCAGCCAGCACAGGGGGCCTAACTATGGCTACACCTTC.

The CDR3 region has the DNA TGCGCCAGCAGGTTCGGACAGGGTAATCAGCCCCAGCATTTT. Encoded protein: CASRFGQGNQPQHF. This chain joins TRBV10-2 and TRBJ1-5; 8 nucleotides agree with TRBD1. Germline CDR1 is WSHSY and CDR2 is SAAADI. This CDR3 contains 14 residues. V lost 6 bases, J lost 4 bases, and 5 bases stayed unmatched.

V usage is TRBV21-1 and J usage is TRBJ2-7. TRBV21-1 is labeled a pseudogene. There are 16 residues in the CDR3. For the CDR3, the DNA is TGTGCCAGCAGCAAGGACCGGACCGGAAGGTCCTACGAGCAGTACTTC. It is translated as CASSKDRTGRSYEQYF.

The genes are TRBV27 and TRBJ2-1; 7 nucleotides match TRBD1. Germline assignment: CDR1 MNHEY and CDR2 SMNVEV (reference sequence). This CDR3 is built from 15 residues. J lost 4 bases, V lost 6 bases, and 9 bases had no gene match. In DNA form, the CDR3 reads TGTGCCAGCAGAAGACAGGGCCTAGGGTACAATGAGCAGTTCTTC. This translates into CASRRQGLGYNEQFF.

The chain recombines TRBV6-5 with TRBJ1-3, with no clear D. The CDR3 is made up of 14 amino acids. Deletions cut 6 bases from V and 1 base from J, with 10 bases between. Germline-derived CDR1 and CDR2 are MNHEY and SVGAGI. In DNA, the CDR3 is TGTGCCAGCAGCATAGGAGGGTCTGGAAACACCATATATTTT. Its protein is CASSIGGSGNTIYF.

The chain uses TRBV28 and TRBJ1-6; tentative D call: TRBD1 (6 bases). This CDR3 is built from 14 residues. Trimming cost V 2 bases and J 7 bases, with 9 bases left between them. Germline assignment: CDR1 MDHEN and CDR2 SYDVKM. The CDR3 DNA is TGTGCCAGCAGTTTAGGGCAGGGGAATTCACCCCTCCACTTT. This translates into CASSLGQGNSPLHF.

This clone was seen many times. The J gene is TRBJ1-3, the V gene TRBV9; possibly TRBD1 for D (5 bases). CDR3 length: 16 amino acids. Germline V lookup: CDR1 SGDLS, CDR2 YYNGEE. V was shortened by 0 bases and J by 1 base, with 11 bases between the two germline ends. CDR3 loop: CASSVESWGSGNTIYF. DNA of the CDR3: TGTGCCAGCAGCGTAGAATCTTGGGGGTCTGGAAACACCATATATTTT.

The chain couples TRBV6-6 to TRBJ1-1; maybe TRBD1 (6 bases). The V gene lost 5 bases and the J gene lost 11 bases, with 27 bases spanning the gap. The length of the CDR3 is 16 residues. Germline V gene sequence: CDR1 MNHNY, CDR2 SVGAGI (reference sequence). The CDR3, as DNA: TGTGCCAGCAGTCAACCTGGTGGGGGCCGCGAGATCTGGGCTTTCTTT. Translated: CASSQPGGGREIWAFF.

This chain connects TRBV18 to TRBJ1-6, with no clear D. CDR3 length: 15 residues. Trimming left V 2 bases short and J 8 bases short, with 13 bases between. Germline-derived CDR1 and CDR2 are KGHSH and LQKENI. The CDR3 DNA sequence: TGTGCCAGCTCACCATGGTCCGGGTTTGATTCACCCCTCCACTTT. Amino acids: CASSPWSGFDSPLHF.

The chain combines TRBV11-3 with TRBJ1-2; the D gene is possibly TRBD1 (6 bases). Per the germline V gene, CDR1 is SGHNT and CDR2 is YENEEA. V lost 5 bases and J lost 5, with 12 bases in between. The CDR3 spans 13 residues. CDR3 protein: CASSKTGYYGYTF. The CDR3 region has the DNA TGTGCCAGCAGCAAAACAGGGTATTATGGCTACACCTTC.

The V gene is TRBV2, the J gene TRBJ1-2; TRBD1 agrees at 9 bases. V trimming: 2 bases; J trimming: 3 bases; junction bases outside the gene matches: 4. The CDR3 is 15 amino acids. Germline V gene data show CDR1 as SNHLY and CDR2 as FYNNEI. In nucleotides, the CDR3 is TGTGCCAGCAGTGAAAACAGGGGGCAGTACTATGGCTACACCTTC. It translates to CASSENRGQYYGYTF.

This clone showed up just once. The gene calls are TRBV20-1 and TRBJ2-1; tentative D call: TRBD1 (6 bases). This CDR3 spans 13 amino acids. Per the germline V gene, CDR1 is DFQATT and CDR2 is SNEGSKA (reference sequence). The V end lost 3 bases, the J end lost 6 bases, and 12 bases lay between the germline ends. The CDR3 here is CSASGGAPNEQFF. The CDR3 DNA follows: TGCAGTGCTAGTGGGGGCGCGCCCAATGAGCAGTTCTTC.

The genes are TRBV6-6 and TRBJ2-7; D unresolved. Germline V gene lookup returns CDR1 MNHNY and CDR2 SVGAGI (reference sequence). V was shortened by 0 bases and J by 4 bases, with 7 bases between the two germline ends. This CDR3 spans 13 amino acids. The CDR3 bases are TGTGCCAGCAGTTACTCGTTTGAGTACGAGCAGTACTTC. Its translation: CASSYSFEYEQYF.

This rearrangement joins TRBV6-5 to TRBJ2-5; 9 nucleotides match TRBD2. The CDR3 consists of 14 residues. With 8 bases clipped from V and 7 bases from J, the junction kept 11 bases outside the gene matches. Germline CDR1 reads MNHEY; CDR2 reads SVGAGI. The chain's CDR3 is CASGVAGAPVTQYF. CDR3 in DNA: TGTGCCAGCGGGGTAGCGGGGGCCCCAGTGACCCAGTACTTC.

The chain combines TRBV2 with TRBJ1-3; perhaps TRBD1 as D (6 bases). CDR1 and CDR2 (germline): SNHLY, FYNNEI. V shed 7 bases and J shed 0 bases, with 13 bases lying between them. The CDR3 is made up of 15 amino acids. CDR3 residues: CASNGGQHSGNTIYF. Written as DNA, the CDR3 is TGTGCCAGCAACGGGGGGCAACACTCTGGAAACACCATATATTTT.

J is TRBJ1-1 and V is TRBV3-1 (or the pseudogene TRBV3-2); TRBD1 might be the D (6 bases). Trimming pared 1 base from V and 4 bases from J, leaving 7 bases between. CDR1 is LGHDT and CDR2 is YNNKEL in the germline V gene (reference sequence). The CDR3 consists of 13 residues. In DNA form, the CDR3 reads TGTGCCAGCAGCCAAGCCAGGGGCACTGAAGCTTTCTTT. It is translated as CASSQARGTEAFF.

The chain couples TRBV28 to TRBJ1-2; TRBD1 matches at 7 bases. The CDR3 is 15 amino acids. Germline CDR1 reads MDHEN; CDR2 reads SYDVKM. The trim removed 7 bases at V and 4 bases at J, leaving 12 bases unmatched. CDR3: CASTEQGHGSYGYTF. DNA for the CDR3: TGTGCCAGCACAGAACAGGGGCATGGGAGCTATGGCTACACCTTC.

The gene calls are TRBV7-3 and TRBJ1-5; perhaps TRBD1 as D (5 bases). Looked up from germline, CDR1 is SGHTA and CDR2 is FQGTGA. This CDR3 spans 15 amino acids. V lost 0 bases to trimming and J lost 0 bases, with 6 bases between them. For the CDR3, the DNA is TGTGCCAGCAGCTTAACGGGGGTTAGCAATCAGCCCCAGCATTTT. Translating gives CASSLTGVSNQPQHF.

The chain couples TRBV20-1 to TRBJ2-5; D ambiguous. Trimming took off 3 bases at V and 0 bases at J, with 11 bases between the two ends. In germline, CDR1 is DFQATT, CDR2 SNEGSKA (reference sequence). This CDR3 has 14 amino acids. As DNA, the CDR3 is TGCAGTGCTAGTAGGCAGGCCAACCAAGAGACCCAGTACTTC. Its translation is CSASRQANQETQYF.